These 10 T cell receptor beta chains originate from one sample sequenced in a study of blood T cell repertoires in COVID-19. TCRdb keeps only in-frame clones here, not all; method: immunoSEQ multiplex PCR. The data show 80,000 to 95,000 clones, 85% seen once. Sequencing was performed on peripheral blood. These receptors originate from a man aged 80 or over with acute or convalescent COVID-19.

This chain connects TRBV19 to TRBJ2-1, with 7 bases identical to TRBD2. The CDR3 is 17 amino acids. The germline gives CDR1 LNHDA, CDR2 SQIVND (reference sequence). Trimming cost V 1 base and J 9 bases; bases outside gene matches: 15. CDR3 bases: TGTGCCAGTAGTATAGGTGGATTAGCGGGCTCTTCCAGTGAGCAGTTCTTC. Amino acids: CASSIGGLAGSSSEQFF.

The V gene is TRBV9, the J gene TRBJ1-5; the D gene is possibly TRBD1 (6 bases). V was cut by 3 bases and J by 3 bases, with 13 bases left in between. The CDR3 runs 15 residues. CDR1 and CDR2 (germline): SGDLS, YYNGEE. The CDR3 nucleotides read TGTGCCAGCAGCGCCGGCGGGGGCTTCAATCAGCCCCAGCATTTT. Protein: CASSAGGGFNQPQHF.

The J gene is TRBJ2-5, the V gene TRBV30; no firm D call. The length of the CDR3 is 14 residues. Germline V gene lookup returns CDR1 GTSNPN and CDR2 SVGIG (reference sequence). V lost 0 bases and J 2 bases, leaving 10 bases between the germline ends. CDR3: CAWSVGAVQETQYF. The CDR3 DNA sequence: TGTGCCTGGAGTGTTGGAGCAGTTCAAGAGACCCAGTACTTC.

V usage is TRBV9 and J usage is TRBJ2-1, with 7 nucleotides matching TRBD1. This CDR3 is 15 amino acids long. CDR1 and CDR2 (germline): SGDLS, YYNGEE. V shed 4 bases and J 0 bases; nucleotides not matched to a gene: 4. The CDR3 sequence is CASSPGQSSYNEQFF. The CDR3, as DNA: TGTGCCAGCAGCCCGGGACAGAGCTCCTACAATGAGCAGTTCTTC.

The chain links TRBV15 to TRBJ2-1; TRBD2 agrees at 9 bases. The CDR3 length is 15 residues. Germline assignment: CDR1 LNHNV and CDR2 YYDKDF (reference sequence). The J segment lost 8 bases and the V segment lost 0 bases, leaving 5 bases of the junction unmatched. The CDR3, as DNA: TGTGCCACCAGCAGAGAGGCGGGAGGGCCCTATGAGCAGTTCTTC. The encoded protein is CATSREAGGPYEQFF.

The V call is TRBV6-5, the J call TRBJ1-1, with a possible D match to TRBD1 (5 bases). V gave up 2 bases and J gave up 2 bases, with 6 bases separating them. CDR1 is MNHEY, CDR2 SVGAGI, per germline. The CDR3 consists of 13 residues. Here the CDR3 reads CASSYQGNTEAFF. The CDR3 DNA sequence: TGTGCCAGCAGTTACCAGGGCAACACTGAAGCTTTCTTT.

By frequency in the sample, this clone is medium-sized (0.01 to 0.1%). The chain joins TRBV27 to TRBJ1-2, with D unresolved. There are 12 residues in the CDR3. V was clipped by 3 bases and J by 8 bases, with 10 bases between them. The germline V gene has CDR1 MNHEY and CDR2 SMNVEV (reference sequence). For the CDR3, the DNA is TGTGCCAGCAGTTTGCGGGGAGGAGGCTACACCTTC. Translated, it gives CASSLRGGGYTF.

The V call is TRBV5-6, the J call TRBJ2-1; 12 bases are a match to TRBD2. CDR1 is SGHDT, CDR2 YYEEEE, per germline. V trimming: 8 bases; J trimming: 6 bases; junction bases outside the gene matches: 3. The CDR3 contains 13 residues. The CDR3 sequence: CARRLAGVNEQFF. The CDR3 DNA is TGTGCCAGAAGACTAGCGGGAGTCAATGAGCAGTTCTTC. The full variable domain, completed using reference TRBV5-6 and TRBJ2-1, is DAGVTQSPTHLIKTRGQQVTLRCSPKSGHDTVSWYQQALGQGPQFIFQYYEEEERQRGNFPDRFSGHQFPNYSSELNVNALLLGDSALYLCARRLAGVNEQFFGPGTRLTVL.

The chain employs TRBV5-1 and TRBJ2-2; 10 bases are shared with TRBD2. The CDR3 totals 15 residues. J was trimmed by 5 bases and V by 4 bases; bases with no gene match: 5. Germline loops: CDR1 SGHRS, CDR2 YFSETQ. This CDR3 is CASSPGTSATGELFF. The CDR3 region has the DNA TGCGCCAGCAGCCCCGGGACTAGCGCGACCGGGGAGCTGTTTTTT.

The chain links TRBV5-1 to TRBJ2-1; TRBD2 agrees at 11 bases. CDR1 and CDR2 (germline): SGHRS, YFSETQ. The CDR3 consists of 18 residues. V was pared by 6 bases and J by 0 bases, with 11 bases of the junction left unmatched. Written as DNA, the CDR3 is TGCGCCAGCACATCAGCCCTGACTAGCGGGATCTCCTACAATGAGCAGTTCTTC. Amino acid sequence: CASTSALTSGISYNEQFF.